One sample yielded the 6 T cell receptor beta chains listed below, sequenced in a study of control samples from healthy donors and cancer patients. The data were produced by immunoSEQ multiplex PCR, yet TCRdb's version contains in-frame clones alone and is incomplete. The repertoire includes about 410,000 clones, over 75% of them detected once, and around 6.5% sits in the top ten. The sequenced material came from PBMCs. Every receptor here comes from a man aged 40-49 years with head and neck cancer.

The chain links TRBV27 to TRBJ2-3; 14 nucleotides agree with TRBD2. After removal of 4 bases from V and 5 bases from J, the junction contained 2 bases not matched to a gene. Germline V gene data show CDR1 as MNHEY and CDR2 as SMNVEV (reference sequence). The length of the CDR3 is 15 residues. CDR3 loop: CASSSGTSGRDTQYF. CDR3 DNA sequence: TGTGCCAGCAGTTCGGGGACTAGCGGGAGAGATACGCAGTATTTT.

This chain uses TRBV11-2 with TRBJ1-2; the D is unclear. With 5 bases removed from V and 2 bases from J, the gap between germline ends came to 15 bases. The CDR3 has 15 residues. The germline CDR1 and CDR2 sequences are SGHAT and FQNNGV. The CDR3 spells CASSVTPGVNYGYTF. In nucleotides, the CDR3 is TGTGCCAGCAGCGTAACCCCGGGAGTCAACTATGGCTACACCTTC.

The chain combines TRBV4-2 with TRBJ2-1, with TRBD2 identical over 10 bases. After removal of 4 bases from V and 7 bases from J, the junction contained 10 bases not matched to a gene. The CDR3 consists of 16 residues. Germline assignment: CDR1 LGHNA and CDR2 YNFKEQ. Here the CDR3 reads CASSRQRGGPINEQFF. The CDR3 DNA reads TGTGCCAGCAGCCGCCAGCGGGGGGGCCCGATAAATGAGCAGTTCTTC.

The chain employs TRBV12-3 or TRBV12-4 and TRBJ2-2; D is uncertain. This CDR3 comprises 13 residues. V lost 7 bases and J 1 base, leaving 7 bases between the germline ends. The CDR3 region has the DNA TGTGCCAGCAATTGGGAGAACACCGGGGAGCTGTTTTTT. Translated, it gives CASNWENTGELFF.

In its sample, this clone was seen many times. The genes are TRBV19 and TRBJ1-2; 8 bases fit TRBD1. The CDR3 runs 14 residues. V lost 6 bases to trimming and J lost 8 bases; unmatched junction nucleotides: 11. CDR1 and CDR2 (germline): LNHDA, SQIVND (reference sequence). The CDR3: CASSKRTGPGGYTF. The CDR3, as DNA: TGTGCCAGTAGCAAGAGGACAGGGCCGGGGGGCTACACCTTC.

The chain recombines TRBV5-1 with TRBJ2-2; 11 bases fit TRBD1. Unmatched junction bases numbered 6, after V lost 4 bases and J lost 7 bases. CDR3 length equals 15 residues. Germline V gene data show CDR1 as SGHRS and CDR2 as YFSETQ. The CDR3 region is CASSVGQGENGELFF. The CDR3 region has the DNA TGCGCCAGCAGCGTGGGACAGGGGGAGAACGGGGAGCTGTTTTTT.